The TCR beta chain described here comes from a study of identical twins. The sample holds a few counts of this clonotype. What it binds is not known. Study-wide points: Insertions were fewer in abundant cord blood beta clonotypes, whereas memory repertoires showed none of this pattern.

Each CDR3 protein is one row after TCRdb ran MiXCR on the 5' RACE reads. The table has 450,000 to 600,000 distinct CDR3 sequences, under 25% seen once. The CDR3 runs to 15 residues. Germline-derived CDR1 and CDR2 are MNHNS and SASEGT. V trimming: 6 bases; J trimming: 2 bases; junction bases outside the gene matches: 6. This sample also appeared in a second study, on yellow fever vaccine responses in identical twins.

This sequence was found in a young woman in good health. This sequence joins TRBV6-1 and TRBJ2-2, with 7 bases matching TRBD1. The specimen sequenced was CD4+ T cells sorted from blood. The CDR3 protein is CASRRTGPNTGELFF. CDR3 nucleotides: TGTGCCAGCAGGCGGACAGGACCAAACACCGGGGAGCTGTTTTTT.